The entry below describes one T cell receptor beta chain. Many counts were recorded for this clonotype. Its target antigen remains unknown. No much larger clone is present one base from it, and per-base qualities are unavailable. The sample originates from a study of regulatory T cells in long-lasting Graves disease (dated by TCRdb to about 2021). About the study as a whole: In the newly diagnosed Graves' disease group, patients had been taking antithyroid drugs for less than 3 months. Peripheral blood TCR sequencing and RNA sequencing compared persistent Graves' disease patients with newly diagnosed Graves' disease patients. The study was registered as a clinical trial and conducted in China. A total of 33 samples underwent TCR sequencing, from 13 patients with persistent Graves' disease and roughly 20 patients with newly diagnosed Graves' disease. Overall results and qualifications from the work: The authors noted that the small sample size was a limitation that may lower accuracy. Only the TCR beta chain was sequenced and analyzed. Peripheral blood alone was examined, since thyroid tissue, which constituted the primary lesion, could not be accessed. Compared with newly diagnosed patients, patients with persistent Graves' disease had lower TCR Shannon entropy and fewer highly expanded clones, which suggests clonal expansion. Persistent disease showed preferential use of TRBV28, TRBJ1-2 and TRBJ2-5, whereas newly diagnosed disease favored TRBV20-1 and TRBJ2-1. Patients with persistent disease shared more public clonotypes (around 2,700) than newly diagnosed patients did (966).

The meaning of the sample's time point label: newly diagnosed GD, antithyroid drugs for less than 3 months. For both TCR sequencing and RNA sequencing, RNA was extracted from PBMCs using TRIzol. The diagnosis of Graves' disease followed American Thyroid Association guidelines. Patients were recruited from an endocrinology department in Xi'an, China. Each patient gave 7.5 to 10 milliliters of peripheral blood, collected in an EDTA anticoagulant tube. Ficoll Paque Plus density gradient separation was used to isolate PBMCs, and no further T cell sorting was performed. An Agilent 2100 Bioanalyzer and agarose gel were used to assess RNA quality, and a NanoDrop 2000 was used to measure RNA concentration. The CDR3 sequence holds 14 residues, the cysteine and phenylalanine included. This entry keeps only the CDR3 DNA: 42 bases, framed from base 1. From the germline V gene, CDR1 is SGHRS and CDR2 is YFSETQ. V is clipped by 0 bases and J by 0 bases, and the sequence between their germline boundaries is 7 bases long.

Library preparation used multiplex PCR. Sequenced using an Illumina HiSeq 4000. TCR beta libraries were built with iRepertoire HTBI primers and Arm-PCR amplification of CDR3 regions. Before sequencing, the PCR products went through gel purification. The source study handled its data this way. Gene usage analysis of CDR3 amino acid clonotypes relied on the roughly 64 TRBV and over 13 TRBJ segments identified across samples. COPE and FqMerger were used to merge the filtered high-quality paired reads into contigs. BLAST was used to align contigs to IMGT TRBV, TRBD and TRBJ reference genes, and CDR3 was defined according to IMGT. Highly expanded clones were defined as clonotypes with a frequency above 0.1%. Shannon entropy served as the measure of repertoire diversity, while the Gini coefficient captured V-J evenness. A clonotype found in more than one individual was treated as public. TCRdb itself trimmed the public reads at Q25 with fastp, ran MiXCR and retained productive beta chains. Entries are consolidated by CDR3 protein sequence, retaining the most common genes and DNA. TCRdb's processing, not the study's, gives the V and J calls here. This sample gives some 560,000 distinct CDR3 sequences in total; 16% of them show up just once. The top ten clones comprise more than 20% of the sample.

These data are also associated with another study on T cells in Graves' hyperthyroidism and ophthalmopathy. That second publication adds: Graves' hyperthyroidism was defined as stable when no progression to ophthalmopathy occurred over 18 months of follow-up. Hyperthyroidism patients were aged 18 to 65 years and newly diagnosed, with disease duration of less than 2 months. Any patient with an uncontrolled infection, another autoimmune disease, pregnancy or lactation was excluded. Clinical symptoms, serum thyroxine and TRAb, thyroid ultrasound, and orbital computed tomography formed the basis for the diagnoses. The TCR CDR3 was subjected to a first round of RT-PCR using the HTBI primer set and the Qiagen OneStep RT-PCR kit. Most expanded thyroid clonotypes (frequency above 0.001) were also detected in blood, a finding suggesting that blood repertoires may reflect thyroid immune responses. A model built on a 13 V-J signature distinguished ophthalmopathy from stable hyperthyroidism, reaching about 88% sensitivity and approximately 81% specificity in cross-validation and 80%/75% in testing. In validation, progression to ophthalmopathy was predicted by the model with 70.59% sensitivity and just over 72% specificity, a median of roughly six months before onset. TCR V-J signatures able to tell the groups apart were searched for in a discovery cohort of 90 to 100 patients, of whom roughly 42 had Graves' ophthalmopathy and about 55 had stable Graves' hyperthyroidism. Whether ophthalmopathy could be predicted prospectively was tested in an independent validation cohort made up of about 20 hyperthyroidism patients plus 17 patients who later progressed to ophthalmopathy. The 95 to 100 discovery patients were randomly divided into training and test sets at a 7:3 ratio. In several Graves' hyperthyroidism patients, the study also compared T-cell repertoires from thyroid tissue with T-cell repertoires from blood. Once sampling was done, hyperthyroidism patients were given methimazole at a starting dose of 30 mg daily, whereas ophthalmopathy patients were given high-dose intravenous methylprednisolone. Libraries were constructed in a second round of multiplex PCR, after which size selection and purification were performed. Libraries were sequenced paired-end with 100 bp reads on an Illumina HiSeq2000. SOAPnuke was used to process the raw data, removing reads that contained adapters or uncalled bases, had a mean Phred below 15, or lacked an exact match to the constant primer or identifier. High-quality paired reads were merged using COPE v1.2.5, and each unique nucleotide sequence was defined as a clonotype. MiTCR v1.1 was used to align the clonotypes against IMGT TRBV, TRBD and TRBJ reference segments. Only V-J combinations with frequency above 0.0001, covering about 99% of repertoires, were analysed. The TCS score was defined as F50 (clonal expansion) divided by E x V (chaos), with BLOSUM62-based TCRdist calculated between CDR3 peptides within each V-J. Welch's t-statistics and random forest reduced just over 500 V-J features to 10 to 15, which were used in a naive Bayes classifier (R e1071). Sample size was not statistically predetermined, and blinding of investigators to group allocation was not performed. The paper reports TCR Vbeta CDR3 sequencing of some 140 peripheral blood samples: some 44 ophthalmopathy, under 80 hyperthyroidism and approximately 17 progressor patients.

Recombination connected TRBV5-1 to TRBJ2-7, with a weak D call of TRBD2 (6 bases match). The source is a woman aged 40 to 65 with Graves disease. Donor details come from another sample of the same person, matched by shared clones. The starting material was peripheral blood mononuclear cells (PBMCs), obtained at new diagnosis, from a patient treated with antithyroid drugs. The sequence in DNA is TGCGCCAGCAGCTTGGGGGACTTCTCCTACGAGCAGTACTTC. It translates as CASSLGDFSYEQYF.